This entry lists 26 T cell receptor beta chains sequenced from one sample in a study of T cell repertoires in cytomegalovirus infection. Their antigens are not known. TCRdb fed the reads into MiXCR, producing one record per CDR3 protein. The data contain 750,000 to 950,000 distinct CDR3 sequences, around 29% of them singletons. Source: cultured CD8+ T cells from PBMCs, taken from culture after CMV antigen stimulation. The receptors were gathered from a human donor in good health (CMV status not recorded). Some clones in this sample may be carry-over from other donors' samples.

This clonotype was observed a handful of times. This chain connects TRBV6-2 or TRBV6-3 to TRBJ1-5, with a tentative D call TRBD1 (5 bases). The CDR3 consists of 13 residues. V lost 7 bases and J 7 bases, leaving 14 bases between the germline ends. Germline lookup yields CDR1 MNHEY and CDR2 SVGEGT. CDR3 loop: CASTRQPRQPQHF. For the CDR3, the DNA is TGTGCCAGCACCCGACAGCCCCGGCAGCCCCAGCATTTT.

This clonotype was detected many times. The chain recombines TRBV6-5 with TRBJ2-1; 7 bases align to TRBD2. The trim removed 2 bases at V and 2 bases at J, leaving 3 bases unmatched. The CDR3 has 15 residues. In germline, CDR1 is MNHEY, CDR2 SVGAGI. The DNA for the CDR3 is TGTGCCAGCAGTTACACCCGGGGGGCCTACAATGAGCAGTTCTTC. It is translated as CASSYTRGAYNEQFF.

The chain employs TRBV25-1 and TRBJ2-5; 13 bases map to TRBD2. V shed 4 bases and J 6 bases; nucleotides not matched to a gene: 8. Germline loops: CDR1 MGHDK, CDR2 SYGVNS. The CDR3 spans 16 residues. As DNA, the CDR3 is TGTGCCAGCAGTGGTACTAGCGGGGGGGCCACTAAGACCCAGTACTTC. Protein: CASSGTSGGATKTQYF.

This clonotype was counted only a few times. The chain uses TRBV7-6 and TRBJ2-1, with D possibly matching TRBD2 (6 bases). Trimming took off 4 bases at V and 8 bases at J, with 15 bases between the two ends. From germline, CDR1 is SGHVS and CDR2 FNYEAQ. The CDR3 totals 14 residues. CDR3 nucleotide sequence: TGTGCCAGCAGCTCGCCCGTGGGGGGTCATGAGCAGTTCTTC. It translates to CASSSPVGGHEQFF.

This clonotype was counted between two and nine times. The CDR3 region is CASSPRSTGYSNQPQHF. As DNA, the CDR3 is TGTGCCAGTAGTCCCCGGTCGACAGGGTATAGCAATCAGCCCCAGCATTTT. The chain uses TRBV19 and TRBJ1-5, with TRBD1 identical over 7 bases. The germline gives CDR1 LNHDA, CDR2 SQIVND (reference sequence). V shed 5 bases, J shed 0 bases, and the junction held 10 bases outside the gene matches. The CDR3 spans 17 residues.

As DNA, the CDR3 is TGTGCCAGCAGCTTAAGGAGAGGGGCGGAAGAGACCCAGTACTTC. Its translation: CASSLRRGAEETQYF. V gene TRBV7-9 combines with J gene TRBJ2-5; either TRBD1 or TRBD2 may fit D (5 bases each). Germline V CDR1 and CDR2: SEHNR, FQNEAQ (reference sequence). The CDR3 loop spans 15 amino acids. V was cut by 2 bases and J by 3 bases, with 13 bases left in between.

The V and J genes are TRBV3-1 and TRBJ2-5, with D possibly being TRBD1 (6 bases). Trimming stripped 0 bases from V and 4 bases from J, with 12 bases between. CDR3 length: 15 residues. Germline CDR1 is LGHDT and CDR2 is YNNKEL (reference sequence). CDR3 protein: CASSQDQGKGETQYF. CDR3 in DNA: TGTGCCAGCAGCCAAGACCAGGGGAAAGGAGAGACCCAGTACTTC.

J is TRBJ2-1 and V is TRBV6-6, with D possibly being TRBD2 (7 bases). CDR1 and CDR2 (germline): MNHNY, SVGAGI (reference sequence). Trimming stripped 6 bases from V and 4 bases from J, with 13 bases between. The length of the CDR3 is 14 residues. The CDR3 reads CASRGGGPYNEQFF. The CDR3 nucleotides are TGTGCCAGCAGAGGGGGGGGGCCATACAATGAGCAGTTCTTC.

Of note for this clonotype: A clone one base away is much larger, so this may be a read error. The chain recombines TRBV11-2 with TRBJ2-1; 11 bases fit TRBD2. Germline V gives CDR1 SGHAT, CDR2 FQNNGV. The CDR3 totals 15 residues. The V and J ends lost 1 base and 7 bases, in that order; junction bases with no gene match: 3. CDR3 DNA sequence: TGTGCCAGCAGCTTAGTAGCGGGGGGGCAGAATGAGCAGTTCTTC. It specifies CASSLVAGGQNEQFF.

The chain joins TRBV6-5 to TRBJ1-4; D is possibly TRBD1 (6 bases). Germline assignment: CDR1 MNHEY and CDR2 SVGAGI. The CDR3 is 16 residues long. Trimming took off 4 bases at V and 0 bases at J, with 12 bases between the two ends. This CDR3 is CASSLGQSATNEKLFF. CDR3 coding DNA: TGTGCCAGCAGTTTAGGACAGAGTGCAACTAATGAAAAACTGTTTTTT.

This clonotype was observed a handful of times. This chain connects TRBV27 to TRBJ1-1; no clear D gene. This CDR3 is 13 amino acids long. V gave up 0 bases and J gave up 6 bases, with 8 bases separating them. Per germline, CDR1 MNHEY and CDR2 SMNVEV (reference sequence). The CDR3 sequence: CASSLSLGSEAFF. As DNA, the CDR3 is TGTGCCAGCAGTTTATCCCTGGGATCTGAAGCTTTCTTT.

This clonotype has only a few counts. The V call is TRBV4-1, the J call TRBJ2-3; 7 bases are shared with TRBD2. Germline lookup yields CDR1 MGHRA and CDR2 YSYEKL. The V gene end was trimmed by 4 bases and the J gene end by 4 bases; junction bases not matched to a gene: 11. The CDR3 runs to 16 residues. CDR3 region: CASSPKAAGTPDTQYF. The CDR3 DNA is TGCGCCAGCAGCCCCAAAGCAGCGGGGACCCCAGATACGCAGTATTTT.

The sample holds a few counts of this clonotype. The chain uses TRBV5-1 and TRBJ2-1; D gene unclear. Trimming took off 3 bases at V and 5 bases at J, with 12 bases between the two ends. The germline CDR1 and CDR2 sequences are SGHRS and YFSETQ. There are 14 residues in the CDR3. The CDR3 nucleotides are TGCGCCAGCAGCTCACGACTGGAACACAATGAGCAGTTCTTC. Residues: CASSSRLEHNEQFF. The whole variable domain, remainder taken from reference TRBV5-1 and TRBJ2-1, is KAGVTQTPRYLIKTRGQQVTLSCSPISGHRSVSWYQQTPGQGLQFLFEYFSETQRNKGNFPGRFSGRQFSNSRSEMNVSTLELGDSALYLCASSSRLEHNEQFFGPGTRLTVL.

This chain links TRBV3-1 with TRBJ1-1; D is undetermined. Trimming shortened V by 5 bases and J by 7 bases, and 8 bases separated the two germline ends. Germline loops: CDR1 LGHDT, CDR2 YNNKEL (reference sequence). The CDR3 loop spans 11 amino acids. CDR3 coding DNA: TGTGCCAGCAGCTCCCTCCTTGAAGCTTTCTTT. Amino acid sequence: CASSSLLEAFF.

V and J are TRBV27 and TRBJ2-1; tentative D call: TRBD1 (6 bases). CDR1 is MNHEY, CDR2 SMNVEV, per germline (reference sequence). The CDR3 is 11 amino acids. V dropped 8 bases and J dropped 8 bases, with 10 bases sitting between them. CDR3 sequence: CASCKGDEQFF. The CDR3, as DNA: TGTGCCAGCTGTAAGGGGGATGAGCAGTTCTTC.

In its sample, this clonotype was seen a few times. CDR3 DNA sequence: TGTGCCAGCAGTTTCGGGGCGCGTGAGCAGTACGTC. Its protein product is CASSFGAREQYV. The J gene is TRBJ2-7, the V gene TRBV12-3 or TRBV12-4; D might be TRBD1 or TRBD2, each matching 5 bases. V was clipped by 3 bases and J by 7 bases, with 10 bases between them. The length of the CDR3 is 12 residues.

This clonotype was observed a few times. The genes are TRBV12-3 or TRBV12-4 and TRBJ2-1; D possibly corresponds to TRBD2 (7 bases). V lost 5 bases, J lost 13 bases, and 15 bases lay in between. The CDR3 runs 12 residues. DNA for the CDR3: TGTGCCAGCAGTACCGGGGGGCCTTTTCAGTTCTTC. This encodes CASSTGGPFQFF.

This sequence joins TRBV7-9 and TRBJ1-5; D gene ambiguous. Germline V CDR1 and CDR2: SEHNR, FQNEAQ (reference sequence). The V gene lost 8 bases and the J gene lost 3 bases, with 11 bases spanning the gap. The CDR3 has 13 amino acids. CDR3 residues: CASRGPLNQPQHF. DNA for the CDR3: TGTGCCAGCCGAGGACCTCTCAATCAGCCCCAGCATTTT.

This clonotype was picked up a small number of times. This rearrangement joins TRBV25-1 to TRBJ1-2; TRBD1 agrees at 10 bases. There are 14 residues in the CDR3. CDR1 MGHDK and CDR2 SYGVNS come from the germline V gene. The V segment lost 7 bases and the J segment 7 bases; nucleotides outside the gene matches: 9. CDR3 coding DNA: TGTGCCAGCAACGGAGACAGGGGGCGCGGTGGCTACACCTTC. It translates to CASNGDRGRGGYTF.

A note on this clonotype: Since a much larger clone is just one base distant, this may be a read error. The rearrangement joins TRBV7-6 to TRBJ2-7; 9 bases are a match to TRBD1. Germline CDR1 is SGHVS and CDR2 is FNYEAQ. This CDR3 has 17 residues. CDR3 protein: CASSLGLGQGLHYGQYF. Written as DNA, the CDR3 is TGTGCCAGCAGCTTAGGGTTGGGACAGGGTCTGCACTACGGGCAGTACTTC.

This clonotype was detected a few times. The chain has TRBV7-8 and TRBJ2-1; perhaps TRBD2 as D (6 bases). Germline-derived CDR1 and CDR2 are SGHVS and FQNEAQ. The ends were cut back, 7 bases at V and 3 bases at J, with 13 bases in the middle. CDR3 length equals 14 residues. CDR3 amino acids: CASTRRDFYNEQFF. The CDR3 DNA reads as TGTGCCAGCACCCGGAGGGACTTCTACAATGAGCAGTTCTTC. Looking up the rest from reference TRBV7-8 and TRBJ2-1 gives the full variable domain: GAGVSQSPRYKVAKRGQDVALRCDPISGHVSLFWYQQALGQGPEFLTYFQNEAQLDKSGLPSDRFFAERPEGSVSTLKIQRTQQEDSAVYLCASTRRDFYNEQFFGPGTRLTVL.

The chain links TRBV7-3 to TRBJ2-5, with 8 positions matching TRBD2. There are 15 residues in the CDR3. The ends lost 0 bases at V and 4 bases at J; junction bases unmatched: 4. Germline lookup yields CDR1 SGHTA and CDR2 FQGTGA. CDR3 residues: CASSLTGGALETQYF. CDR3 bases: TGTGCCAGCAGCTTAACCGGGGGGGCCTTAGAGACCCAGTACTTC.

V is TRBV19 and J is TRBJ1-2; weak D call: TRBD1 (6 bases). Looked up from germline, CDR1 is LNHDA and CDR2 is SQIVND (reference sequence). This CDR3 has 15 residues. V shed 4 bases and J shed 4 bases, with 16 bases lying between them. The CDR3 reads CASSTPRGAGYGYTF. The CDR3, as DNA: TGTGCCAGTAGTACCCCTCGGGGGGCAGGCTATGGCTACACCTTC.

The chain couples TRBV7-9 to TRBJ1-1; tentative D call: TRBD1 (5 bases). The CDR3 length is 16 residues. In germline, CDR1 is SEHNR, CDR2 FQNEAQ (reference sequence). Trimming left V 0 bases short and J 3 bases short, with 14 bases between. CDR3 sequence: CASSLALRGGDTEAFF. The DNA for the CDR3 is TGTGCCAGCAGCTTAGCGCTTCGTGGAGGGGACACTGAAGCTTTCTTT. The complete variable domain, with remaining parts taken from reference TRBV7-9 and TRBJ1-1, reads DTGVSQNPRHKITKRGQNVTFRCDPISEHNRLYWYRQTLGQGPEFLTYFQNEAQLEKSRLLSDRFSAERPKGSFSTLEIQRTEQGDSAMYLCASSLALRGGDTEAFFGQGTRLTVV.

This clonotype appeared a few times. The rearrangement links TRBV19 to TRBJ1-5; D gene uncertain. Germline CDR1 LNHDA, CDR2 SQIVND (reference sequence). CDR3 length equals 15 residues. The V end lost 5 bases, the J end lost 9 bases, and 20 bases lay between the germline ends. The CDR3 nucleotides read TGTGCCAGTAGTCCGACGGGTATCGGTCCTAGGCCCCAGCATTTT. This codes for CASSPTGIGPRPQHF.

This clonotype came up many times. V and J are TRBV7-2 and TRBJ2-2, with 13 bases that match TRBD2. The ends lost 6 bases at V and 0 bases at J; junction bases unmatched: 7. CDR1 is SGHTA, CDR2 FQGNSA, per germline. The CDR3 spans 18 residues. CDR3 sequence (DNA): TGTGCCAGCAGACTTAGGACTAGCGGGGGCTCGAACACCGGGGAGCTGTTTTTT. This sequence encodes CASRLRTSGGSNTGELFF. Together with reference TRBV7-2 and TRBJ2-2, the CDR3 gives the full variable domain: GAGVSQSPSNKVTEKGKDVELRCDPISGHTALYWYRQSLGQGLEFLIYFQGNSAPDKSGLPSDRFSAERTGGSVSTLTIQRTQQEDSAVYLCASRLRTSGGSNTGELFFGEGSRLTVL.